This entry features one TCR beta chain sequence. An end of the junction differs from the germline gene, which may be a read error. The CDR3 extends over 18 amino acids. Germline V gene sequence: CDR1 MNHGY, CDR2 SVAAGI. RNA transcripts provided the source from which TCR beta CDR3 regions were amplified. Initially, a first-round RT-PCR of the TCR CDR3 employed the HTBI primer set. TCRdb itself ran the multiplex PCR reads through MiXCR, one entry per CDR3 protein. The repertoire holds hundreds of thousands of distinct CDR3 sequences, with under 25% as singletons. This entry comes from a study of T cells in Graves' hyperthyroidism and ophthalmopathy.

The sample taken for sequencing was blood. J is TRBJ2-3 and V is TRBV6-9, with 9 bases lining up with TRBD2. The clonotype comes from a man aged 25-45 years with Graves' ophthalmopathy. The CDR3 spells CASSESSGSGRAIDTQYF. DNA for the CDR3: TGCGCCAGCAGTGAGTCGTCTGGTAGCGGGAGAGCCATAGATACGCAGTATTTT.